A selection of T cell receptor beta chains follows, all from one sample in a study of T cells after yellow fever vaccination. TCRdb re-derived calls from the 5' RACE reads in MiXCR, one entry per CDR3 protein. The sample has more than 50,000 distinct CDR3 sequences, 5.7% seen once. The sample consisted of PBMCs, either bulk or a sorted T-cell subset (CD4+, CD8+, memory, or dextramer-sorted; not recorded which), taken on the day of the yellow fever booster vaccination. The receptors come from a man younger than 35 who received the YFV17D yellow fever vaccine. CDR3s include the opening cysteine and the closing phenylalanine or tryptophan.

V gene | CDR3 protein
TRBV29-1 | CSVPLDSNYGYTF
TRBV7-2 | CASRQGYNSPLHF
TRBV9 | CASSASGGQGTDTQYF
TRBV7-3 | CASSLDRNYNEQFF
TRBV12-3/TRBV12-4 | CASSPGQASLYEQFF
TRBV20-1 | CSASPLNTVTEAFF
TRBV7-9 | CASSRGTDTQYF
TRBV20-1 | CSASVTGLLDQPQHF
TRBV4-1 | CASSLDRTNTEAFF
TRBV7-3 | CASSVLGAPGTNEQFF